This TCR beta chain stems from a study of blood T cell repertoires in COVID-19. Study as a whole: Samples representing acute and convalescent COVID-19 were sourced from the United States, Italy and Spain. T cells, B-cell-depleted T cells, or PBMCs supplied cDNA or gDNA.

This CDR3 region has 14 residues. Per germline, CDR1 MNHEY and CDR2 SVGAGI. Trimming shortened V by 0 bases and J by 4 bases, and 8 bases separated the two germline ends. Some clones are missing from TCRdb's copy, which holds only in-frame ones; the method was immunoSEQ multiplex PCR. The table records fewer than 350,000 clones, around 90% of them present only once. This chain joins TRBV6-5 and TRBJ2-3; no definite D call. The specimen sequenced was peripheral blood. The clonotype comes from a man aged 30 to 39 with COVID-19, enrolled during active disease. The CDR3 DNA reads TGTGCCAGCAGTTACTCTCTTTCAGCAGATACGCAGTATTTT. Protein product: CASSYSLSADTQYF.